A single sample is the source of the 29 T cell receptor beta chains below, sequenced in a study of T cell repertoires in ileal Crohn's disease (dated by TCRdb to about 2019). Library method: the immunoSEQ multiplex PCR assay. TCRdb holds this immuneACCESS table with in-frame rearrangements only. Some clones are missing; in checked studies, unresolved V genes explain under half, and the rest has no known cause. Here the sample has about 17,000 clones; 75% to 90% occur a single time. The top ten constitute approximately 10% of the sample. Material for sequencing was ileal tissue. These receptors were collected from an adult with Crohn's disease.

The chain joins TRBV5-1 to TRBJ1-1; no firm D call. The germline V gene has CDR1 SGHRS and CDR2 YFSETQ. The CDR3 sequence is 13 residues long. V lost 4 bases and J lost 2, with 9 bases in between. The chain's CDR3 is CASSPSGNTEAFF. CDR3 in DNA: TGCGCCAGCAGCCCAAGCGGAAACACTGAAGCTTTCTTT.

V gene TRBV5-1 combines with J gene TRBJ2-3; 11 nucleotides align to TRBD2. Germline V lookup: CDR1 SGHRS, CDR2 YFSETQ. Losses at the gene ends were 4 bases for V and 6 bases for J; bases not matched to a gene: 4. The CDR3 runs to 14 residues. CDR3 region: CASSLTSGGDTQYF. The CDR3 DNA sequence: TGCGCCAGCAGCCTTACTAGCGGGGGTGATACGCAGTATTTT.

This clone was found a few times. V gene TRBV4-3 combines with J gene TRBJ1-2; 7 nucleotides line up with TRBD1. CDR1 and CDR2 from the germline V gene are LGHNA and YSLEER. The CDR3 contains 15 residues. The junction had 6 bases not matched to a gene; V was cut back by 4 bases and J by 1 base. CDR3 sequence reads: CASSRDSFNNYGYTF. CDR3 coding DNA: TGCGCCAGCAGCCGGGACAGCTTCAATAACTATGGCTACACCTTC.

The rearrangement joins TRBV18 to TRBJ1-2; TRBD1 aligns across 11 bases. This CDR3 has 16 amino acids. Germline CDR1 is KGHSH and CDR2 is LQKENI. Trimming removed 3 bases from V and 8 bases from J; junction bases left unmatched: 11. CDR3 in DNA: TGTGCCAGCTCACCGGATTTGGGACAGGGGGTAGAAGGCTACACCTTC. Protein sequence: CASSPDLGQGVEGYTF. Full variable domain (rest looked up from reference TRBV18 and TRBJ1-2): NAGVMQNPRHLVRRRGQEARLRCSPMKGHSHVYWYRQLPEEGLKFMVYLQKENIIDESGMPKERFSAEFPKEGPSILRIQQVVRGDSAAYFCASSPDLGQGVEGYTFGSGTRLTVV.

The rearrangement joins TRBV18 to TRBJ2-7; 9 nucleotides agree with TRBD2. With 6 bases clipped from V and 0 bases from J, the junction kept 6 bases outside the gene matches. Germline V gives CDR1 KGHSH, CDR2 LQKENI. This CDR3 region has 15 residues. The CDR3 nucleotides are TGTGCCAGCTCTCGAACTAGCGGGCACTCCTACGAGCAGTACTTC. It translates to CASSRTSGHSYEQYF. Together with reference TRBV18 and TRBJ2-7, the CDR3 gives the full variable domain: NAGVMQNPRHLVRRRGQEARLRCSPMKGHSHVYWYRQLPEEGLKFMVYLQKENIIDESGMPKERFSAEFPKEGPSILRIQQVVRGDSAAYFCASSRTSGHSYEQYFGPGTRLTVT.

The rearrangement links TRBV27 to TRBJ1-5, with D tentatively TRBD1 (6 bases). The CDR3 has 14 amino acids. Trimming pared 11 bases from V and 3 bases from J, leaving 17 bases between. The germline V gene has CDR1 MNHEY and CDR2 SMNVEV (reference sequence). The CDR3 protein is CAEAPGAINQPQHF. In DNA form, the CDR3 reads TGTGCCGAGGCCCCAGGGGCCATCAATCAGCCCCAGCATTTT.

This chain links TRBV30 with TRBJ1-1, with a possible D match to TRBD1 (5 bases). The CDR3 extends over 15 amino acids. Germline V gene lookup returns CDR1 GTSNPN and CDR2 SVGIG (reference sequence). V lost 0 bases and J lost 4, with 15 bases in between. The CDR3 sequence: CAWSVHQGVSTEAFF. The CDR3 bases are TGTGCCTGGAGTGTACATCAGGGTGTGAGCACTGAAGCTTTCTTT.

The chain couples TRBV6-5 to TRBJ1-4, with D unclear. Germline V lookup: CDR1 MNHEY, CDR2 SVGAGI. The CDR3 is 15 residues long. V was shortened by 0 bases and J by 3 bases, with 8 bases between the two germline ends. The CDR3 DNA reads as TGTGCCAGCAGTTACTCGTTCAGTTCTAATGAAAAACTGTTTTTT. It translates to CASSYSFSSNEKLFF.

This chain joins TRBV6-1 and TRBJ2-7; 8 bases fit TRBD1. The ends lost 6 bases at V and 0 bases at J; junction bases unmatched: 7. Per germline, CDR1 MNHNS and CDR2 SASEGT. The CDR3 covers 15 residues. The CDR3 region is CASSRGRLNSYEQYF. In nucleotides, the CDR3 is TGTGCCAGCAGCAGGGGGCGACTCAACTCCTACGAGCAGTACTTC.

The V and J genes are TRBV5-1 and TRBJ1-6; TRBD1 matches 7 bases. V shed 4 bases and J 5 bases; nucleotides not matched to a gene: 9. CDR3 length equals 16 residues. Per the germline V gene, CDR1 is SGHRS and CDR2 is YFSETQ. The DNA for the CDR3 is TGCGCCAGCAGCCCGTACAGGGGTAGGGATAATTCACCCCTCCACTTT. Translation: CASSPYRGRDNSPLHF.

V gene TRBV18 combines with J gene TRBJ2-7; D might be TRBD1 (5 bases). V lost 5 bases, J lost 2 bases, and 13 bases lay in between. The CDR3 totals 14 residues. Germline V gives CDR1 KGHSH, CDR2 LQKENI. Here the CDR3 DNA reads TGTGCCAGCTCAGCCTCGGACACTACCTACGAGCAGTACTTC. This codes for CASSASDTTYEQYF.

This chain connects TRBV5-1 to TRBJ2-1; 9 nucleotides match TRBD2. V was clipped by 2 bases and J by 2 bases; unmatched bases: 2. The CDR3 runs to 15 residues. Germline CDR1 and CDR2: SGHRS and YFSETQ. The DNA for the CDR3 is TGCGCCAGCAGCTTTCTAGCGGGGACCTACAATGAGCAGTTCTTC. This translates into CASSFLAGTYNEQFF.

This clone appeared a few times. This sequence joins TRBV9 and TRBJ1-1, with D perhaps matching TRBD1 (6 bases). The CDR3 spans 15 residues. Per the germline V gene, CDR1 is SGDLS and CDR2 is YYNGEE. V lost 3 bases to trimming and J lost 1 base, with 13 bases between them. CDR3 sequence: CASSATGWTNTEAFF. For the CDR3, the DNA is TGTGCCAGCAGCGCCACAGGGTGGACGAACACTGAAGCTTTCTTT.

The chain employs TRBV14 and TRBJ1-2; 10 bases are shared with TRBD1. V shed 0 bases, J shed 8 bases, and the junction held 9 bases outside the gene matches. Germline CDR1 reads SGHDN; CDR2 reads FVKESK. CDR3 length: 16 amino acids. The CDR3 sequence is CASSQDFRQGAGGYTF. DNA for the CDR3: TGTGCCAGCAGCCAAGATTTCCGACAGGGGGCGGGAGGCTACACCTTC.

The chain uses TRBV7-9 and TRBJ2-4; 7 bases are shared with TRBD2. Germline V gene data show CDR1 as SEHNR and CDR2 as FQNEAQ (reference sequence). V shed 0 bases, J shed 3 bases, and the junction held 11 bases outside the gene matches. This CDR3 comprises 18 residues. CDR3 amino acids: CASSLALLGGEIKNIQYF. The CDR3 DNA follows: TGTGCCAGCAGCTTAGCGCTCTTGGGGGGGGAGATCAAAAACATTCAGTACTTC. Filled out from reference TRBV7-9 and TRBJ2-4, the complete variable domain reads DTGVSQNPRHKITKRGQNVTFRCDPISEHNRLYWYRQTLGQGPEFLTYFQNEAQLEKSRLLSDRFSAERPKGSFSTLEIQRTEQGDSAMYLCASSLALLGGEIKNIQYFGAGTRLSVL.

The CDR3 loop reads CASSWRDRVHEQYF. The DNA of the CDR3 is TGTGCCAGCAGCTGGAGGGACAGGGTCCACGAGCAGTACTTC. The gene calls are TRBV5-4 and TRBJ2-5; 9 bases are shared with TRBD1. Matching the DNA end better, TRBJ2-7 makes the J call doubtful. This CDR3 comprises 14 residues. Germline CDR1 reads SGHNT; CDR2 reads YYREEE (reference sequence).

The chain couples TRBV6-5 to TRBJ2-5, with 13 bases fitting TRBD2. CDR3 length: 16 amino acids. With 4 bases clipped from V and 5 bases from J, the junction kept 7 bases outside the gene matches. Germline loops: CDR1 MNHEY, CDR2 SVGAGI. The CDR3 loop is CASSSPGTSGAETQYF. CDR3 DNA: TGTGCCAGCAGTTCGCCCGGGACTAGCGGGGCGGAGACCCAGTACTTC.

V is TRBV4-3 and J is TRBJ2-3; D remains unclear. V lost 0 bases and J 2 bases, leaving 9 bases between the germline ends. Germline loops: CDR1 LGHNA, CDR2 YSLEER. The CDR3 length is 15 residues. The CDR3 loop is CASSQDRAFTDTQYF. The DNA of the CDR3 is TGCGCCAGCAGCCAAGATCGAGCCTTCACAGATACGCAGTATTTT.

The chain uses TRBV18 and TRBJ1-1; 8 bases align to TRBD1. Germline lookup yields CDR1 KGHSH and CDR2 LQKENI. CDR3 length: 16 amino acids. V lost 5 bases and J lost 0; bases outside the gene matches: 8. The CDR3 here is CASSFGQGGLNTEAFF. The CDR3 DNA sequence: TGTGCCAGCTCATTTGGACAGGGAGGCCTGAACACTGAAGCTTTCTTT.

V usage is TRBV27 and J usage is TRBJ1-1; TRBD1 aligns across 7 bases. Germline trimming cut 4 bases from V and 3 bases from J; bases unmatched to any gene: 8. The germline V gene encodes CDR1 MNHEY and CDR2 SMNVEV (reference sequence). CDR3 length: 15 residues. The CDR3, as DNA: TGTGCCAGCAGTTCCCAGACAGGGAAGTACACTGAAGCTTTCTTT. This gives the protein CASSSQTGKYTEAFF.

This clone was seen only once. The V gene is TRBV6-1, the J gene TRBJ1-2; 8 bases line up with TRBD1. In germline, CDR1 is MNHNS, CDR2 SASEGT. The trim removed 5 bases at V and 9 bases at J, leaving 5 bases unmatched. The CDR3 covers 12 residues. The CDR3 nucleotides are TGTGCCAGCAGTAAACAGGGGGGCAGCTACACCTTC. It specifies CASSKQGGSYTF.

This clone was seen just once. This chain joins TRBV19 and TRBJ1-3; D is unclear. This CDR3 is 14 amino acids long. Germline V gene lookup returns CDR1 LNHDA and CDR2 SQIVND (reference sequence). V lost 0 bases and J 0 bases, leaving 3 bases between the germline ends. The CDR3, as DNA: TGTGCCAGTAGTATAGATCACTCTGGAAACACCATATATTTT. Translating it yields CASSIDHSGNTIYF.

This clone was observed a handful of times. Here the CDR3 reads CASSAGRLAGYEQYF. In DNA form, the CDR3 reads TGTGCCAGCAGCGCCGGGAGGCTAGCGGGCTACGAGCAGTACTTC. This chain uses TRBV9 with TRBJ2-7; the match to TRBD2 covers 8 bases. Germline CDR1 and CDR2: SGDLS and YYNGEE. V lost 3 bases and J lost 3; bases outside the gene matches: 8. The CDR3 consists of 15 residues.

The chain employs TRBV6-1 and TRBJ1-2; D is unresolved. From germline, CDR1 is MNHNS and CDR2 SASEGT. The CDR3 totals 13 residues. With 5 bases removed from V and 0 bases from J, the gap between germline ends came to 7 bases. The CDR3 sequence is CASSRLTNYGYTF. DNA of the CDR3: TGTGCCAGCAGTCGACTCACTAACTATGGCTACACCTTC.

The rearrangement joins TRBV30 to TRBJ1-4; D remains ambiguous. CDR3 size: 14 residues. CDR1 is GTSNPN and CDR2 is SVGIG in the germline V gene (reference sequence). V lost 2 bases, J lost 8 bases, and 15 bases lay in between. The CDR3 loop is CAWSPPGMGEKLFF. CDR3 nucleotide sequence: TGTGCCTGGAGTCCCCCGGGAATGGGGGAAAAACTGTTTTTT.

The V call is TRBV2, the J call TRBJ2-5; D call uncertain. This CDR3 is built from 13 residues. Germline-derived CDR1 and CDR2 are SNHLY and FYNNEI. V lost 3 bases, J lost 7 bases, and 12 bases lay in between. As DNA, the CDR3 is TGTGCCAGCAGTGAGGCTCCCAAAAGGACCCAGTACTTC. This encodes CASSEAPKRTQYF. Complete variable domain (other parts from reference TRBV2 and TRBJ2-5): EPEVTQTPSHQVTQMGQEVILRCVPISNHLYFYWYRQILGQKVEFLVSFYNNEISEKSEIFDDQFSVERPDGSNFTLKIRSTKLEDSAMYFCASSEAPKRTQYFGPGTRLLVL.

The V call is TRBV30, the J call TRBJ2-3, with D possibly being TRBD2 (5 bases). Trimming left V 3 bases short and J 1 base short, with 11 bases between. CDR1 is GTSNPN and CDR2 is SVGIG in the germline V gene (reference sequence). The CDR3 is made up of 14 amino acids. The CDR3 is CAWSVGLGTDTQYF. As DNA, the CDR3 is TGTGCCTGGAGCGTTGGACTTGGCACAGATACGCAGTATTTT.

The V gene is TRBV4-2, the J gene TRBJ2-2, with TRBD2 identical over 10 bases. This CDR3 region has 15 residues. The V and J ends lost 4 bases and 1 base, in that order; junction bases with no gene match: 0. Germline V gene sequence: CDR1 LGHNA, CDR2 YNFKEQ. The CDR3 is CASSPSGGNTGELFF. Written as DNA, the CDR3 is TGTGCCAGCAGCCCTAGCGGGGGGAACACCGGGGAGCTGTTTTTT.

The rearrangement uses TRBV13 and TRBJ1-1; TRBD1 matches at 7 bases. CDR1 PRHDT and CDR2 FYEKMQ come from the germline V gene (reference sequence). CDR3 length: 15 residues. Germline trimming cut 0 bases from V and 7 bases from J; bases unmatched to any gene: 8. The CDR3 spells CASSLGRTGAHEAFF. CDR3 DNA sequence: TGTGCCAGCAGCTTAGGTCGGACAGGAGCGCATGAAGCTTTCTTT. The full variable domain, rest sourced from reference TRBV13 and TRBJ1-1, is AAGVIQSPRHLIKEKRETATLKCYPIPRHDTVYWYQQGPGQDPQFLISFYEKMQSDKGSIPDRFSAQQFSDYHSELNMSSLELGDSALYFCASSLGRTGAHEAFFGQGTRLTVV.